The clone carrying this T cell receptor (beta chain) was counted between two and nine times. Antigen specificity is unknown. The CDR3 runs to 14 residues. Germline V CDR1 and CDR2: ENHRY, SYGVKD. With 4 bases removed from V and 0 bases from J, the gap between germline ends came to 7 bases. At least 3 on the Clinical Activity Score was recorded for ophthalmopathy patients, who also had NOSPECS grade at least 4 and duration under 3 months. The study based diagnoses on clinical symptoms, serum thyroxine and TRAb, thyroid ultrasound and orbital computed tomography. This sample is drawn from a study of T cells in Graves' hyperthyroidism and ophthalmopathy. Study-wide context: Once the initial diagnosis was made, peripheral blood was obtained before any treatment.

TCR beta CDR3 regions were amplified from RNA. TCR CDR3 underwent first-round RT-PCR with the HTBI primer set. TCRdb reprocessed the multiplex PCR reads with MiXCR, giving one entry per CDR3 protein. The sample comprises about 400,000 distinct CDR3 sequences, roughly 15% of which are singletons, and roughly a fifth rests with the top ten. General study results and limits: Most thyroid-expanded clonotypes above 0.001 were also found in blood.

The source of this sequence is a woman aged 30 to 39 with Graves' ophthalmopathy. V gene TRBV10-3 combines with J gene TRBJ2-4; D perhaps matches TRBD2 (5 bases). Sequenced: blood. The CDR3 loop is CAISGGLAKNIQYF. CDR3 sequence (DNA): TGTGCCATCAGTGGAGGGCTAGCCAAAAACATTCAGTACTTC.